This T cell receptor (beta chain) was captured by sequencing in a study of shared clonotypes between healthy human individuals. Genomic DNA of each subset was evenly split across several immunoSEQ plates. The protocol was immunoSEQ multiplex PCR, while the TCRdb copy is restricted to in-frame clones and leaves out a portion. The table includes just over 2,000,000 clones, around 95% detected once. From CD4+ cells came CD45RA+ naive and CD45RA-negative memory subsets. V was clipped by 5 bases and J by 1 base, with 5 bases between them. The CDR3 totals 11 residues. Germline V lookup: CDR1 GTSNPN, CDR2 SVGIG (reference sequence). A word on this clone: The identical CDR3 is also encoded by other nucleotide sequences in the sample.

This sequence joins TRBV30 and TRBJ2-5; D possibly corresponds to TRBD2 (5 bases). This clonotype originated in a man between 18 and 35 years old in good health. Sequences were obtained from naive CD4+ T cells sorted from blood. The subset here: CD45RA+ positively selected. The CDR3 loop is CAWRGQETQYF. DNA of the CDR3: TGTGCCTGGCGGGGCCAAGAGACCCAGTACTTC. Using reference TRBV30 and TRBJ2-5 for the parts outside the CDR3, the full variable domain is SQTIHQWPATLVQPVGSPLSLECTVEGTSNPNLYWYRQAAGRGLQLLFYSVGIGQISSEVPQNLSASRPQDRQFILSSKKLLLSDSGFYLCAWRGQETQYFGPGTRLLVL.